The T cell receptor (beta chain) described here comes from a study of neurological immune-mediated disorders. Study outcomes and limitations: Healthy controls had more TCR clonal expansion than multiple sclerosis, which showed the least, whereas HTLV-1-associated myelopathy showed the most.

This clonotype has ten or more counts. Antigen unknown. Synthesis of cDNA used 5'RACE (with 10-nucleotide random UMIs). Using its own MiXCR run on the 5' RACE reads, TCRdb lists one record per CDR3 protein. The table lists 71,000 or so distinct CDR3 sequences, roughly 15% of them singletons. Time point in this sample: longitudinal time-point 1 (baseline). Unsorted libraries were generated from 2 million PBMCs. These cells had been stored in RNAlater at -80 C. The clonotype originates from a female donor with HTLV-1-associated myelopathy (HAM/TSP). The specimen was PBMCs.

CDR3 coding DNA: TGCGCCAGCAGCTTGACGGGACAGGGGGACAATGAGCAGTTCTTC. It specifies CASSLTGQGDNEQFF. The chain links TRBV5-1 to TRBJ2-1, with TRBD1 matching over 11 bases. With V trimmed by 1 base and J by 5 bases, 2 bases remained unmatched. Germline V CDR1 and CDR2: SGHRS, YFSETQ. CDR3 length equals 15 residues.